These 12 T cell receptor beta chains share one sample of origin, sequenced in a study of T-cell memory formation after mild COVID-19. A single record per CDR3 protein comes from TCRdb applying MiXCR to the 5' RACE reads. The table lists a few hundred thousand distinct CDR3 sequences, 19% of them singletons. The material sequenced was PBMCs or a T cell subset sorted from them (not recorded which). These receptors all come from a man between 18 and 35 years old who had mild COVID-19 (a few samples of this study predate the infection). Cell type and time point are not known.

The gene calls are TRBV6-2 or TRBV6-3 and TRBJ2-5; D is unclear. Trimming stripped 0 bases from V and 4 bases from J, with 15 bases between. The CDR3 length is 16 residues. The V gene's germline CDR1 is MNHEY and CDR2 SVGEGT. The CDR3 nucleotides read TGTGCCAGCAGTTACTCCTGGACGCGTACGGGAGAGACCCAGTACTTC. It is translated as CASSYSWTRTGETQYF.

This clonotype was counted between two and nine times. V usage is TRBV7-2 and J usage is TRBJ2-7; TRBD1 agrees at 10 bases. The CDR3 length is 15 residues. V shed 2 bases, J shed 6 bases, and the junction held 7 bases outside the gene matches. Germline V lookup: CDR1 SGHTA, CDR2 FQGNSA. In DNA form, the CDR3 reads TGTGCCAGCAGCTTACTGGGACAGGGGCGTCTCGAGCAGTACTTC. It codes for CASSLLGQGRLEQYF.

This clonotype was observed a handful of times. This chain joins TRBV12-3 or TRBV12-4 and TRBJ2-7, with D perhaps matching TRBD2 (5 bases). V lost 6 bases and J 3 bases, leaving 9 bases between the germline ends. This CDR3 is built from 12 residues. CDR3 DNA: TGTGCCAGCAGCCAGCGGTTCTACGAGCAGTACTTC. This gives the protein CASSQRFYEQYF.

This clonotype came up many times. The J gene is TRBJ2-5, the V gene TRBV20-1, with 7 positions matching TRBD2. After removal of 3 bases from V and 2 bases from J, the junction contained 9 bases not matched to a gene. The CDR3 extends over 15 amino acids. Germline V gene data show CDR1 as DFQATT and CDR2 as SNEGSKA (reference sequence). The CDR3 here is CSASKGGSSQETQYF. Here the CDR3 DNA reads TGCAGTGCTAGTAAGGGCGGGAGCTCTCAAGAGACCCAGTACTTC.

This clonotype was counted only a few times. J is TRBJ2-7 and V is TRBV5-1; TRBD1 agrees at 9 bases. This CDR3 has 14 residues. Germline V CDR1 and CDR2: SGHRS, YFSETQ. J was trimmed by 5 bases and V by 5 bases; bases with no gene match: 8. CDR3 sequence (DNA): TGCGCCAGCAGATACGGACAGGGGCCGGACGAGCAGTACTTC. This gives the protein CASRYGQGPDEQYF. The entire variable domain, with the rest obtained from reference TRBV5-1 and TRBJ2-7, is as follows: KAGVTQTPRYLIKTRGQQVTLSCSPISGHRSVSWYQQTPGQGLQFLFEYFSETQRNKGNFPGRFSGRQFSNSRSEMNVSTLELGDSALYLCASRYGQGPDEQYFGPGTRLTVT.

This clonotype was seen repeatedly, ten times or more. V usage is TRBV20-1 and J usage is TRBJ2-2; TRBD1 aligns across 7 bases. Trimming removed 6 bases from V and 6 bases from J; junction bases left unmatched: 4. From germline, CDR1 is DFQATT and CDR2 SNEGSKA (reference sequence). This CDR3 has 12 residues. The CDR3 reads CSARQGSGELFF. CDR3 bases: TGCAGTGCAAGACAGGGTTCCGGGGAGCTGTTTTTT.

There are a few counts of this clonotype. The CDR3 region is CASSGQGHNQPQHF. The CDR3 DNA reads as TGCGCCAGCAGTGGACAGGGCCACAATCAGCCCCAGCATTTT. V and J are TRBV10-2 and TRBJ1-5; 7 bases agree with TRBD1. The CDR3 extends over 14 amino acids. Trimming removed 4 bases from V and 3 bases from J; junction bases left unmatched: 3. The germline CDR1 and CDR2 sequences are WSHSY and SAAADI.

This clonotype was detected a few times. The rearrangement joins TRBV5-1 to TRBJ2-3; D remains unclear. The CDR3 contains 12 residues. Germline CDR1 reads SGHRS; CDR2 reads YFSETQ. V lost 0 bases and J 8 bases, leaving 7 bases between the germline ends. Here the CDR3 reads CASSLAYRTQYF. DNA for the CDR3: TGCGCCAGCAGCTTGGCTTATCGTACGCAGTATTTT.

This clonotype was detected only a few times. This chain joins TRBV5-6 and TRBJ1-1, with TRBD1 matching 9 bases. Trimming at V came to 1 base and at J to 0 bases, leaving 10 bases not matched to a gene. Germline CDR1 is SGHDT and CDR2 is YYEEEE. This CDR3 has 18 residues. The CDR3 is CASSLIGTGSVLNTEAFF. CDR3 in DNA: TGTGCCAGCAGCTTGATTGGGACAGGGAGTGTATTGAACACTGAAGCTTTCTTT.

This clonotype was seen a few times. J is TRBJ2-4 and V is TRBV6-2 or TRBV6-3; D uncertain. The germline V gene has CDR1 MNHEY and CDR2 SVGEGT. CDR3 length: 14 residues. Trimming took 7 bases from V and 0 from J, leaving 10 bases between them. CDR3: CASNGWEAKNIQYF. The CDR3 DNA is TGTGCCAGCAACGGGTGGGAAGCCAAAAACATTCAGTACTTC.

The V call is TRBV12-3 or TRBV12-4, the J call TRBJ1-2; TRBD1 agrees at 7 bases. The CDR3 has 14 amino acids. J gave up 6 bases and V 4 bases, and 8 bases lay outside the gene matches. The CDR3 DNA is TGTGCCAGCAGTTCCAACAACAGGGGCGATGGCTACACCTTC. Translated: CASSSNNRGDGYTF.

J is TRBJ2-7 and V is TRBV27; D possibly matches TRBD1 or TRBD2 (5 bases each). V was pared by 2 bases and J by 9 bases, with 17 bases between. The CDR3 extends over 14 amino acids. The germline CDR1 and CDR2 sequences are MNHEY and SMNVEV (reference sequence). CDR3 nucleotide sequence: TGTGCCAGCAGTTTAGAAGGAGGAGGCCAGGGGCAGTACTTC. Translating gives CASSLEGGGQGQYF.